This TCR beta chain was observed in a study of OX40 agonist ivuxolimab in advanced cancers. Study information: Patients were treated with ivuxolimab, an agonistic anti-OX40 (CD134) antibody. Three patients, one with hepatocellular carcinoma and two with cutaneous melanoma, achieved partial responses.

Sequenced by immunoSEQ multiplex PCR; TCRdb stores in-frame clones only, minus some. The profile shows tens of thousands of clones, 75% to 85% of them singletons. The germline V gene encodes CDR1 GTSNPN and CDR2 SVGIG (reference sequence). This CDR3 is 13 amino acids long. Trimming took off 0 bases at V and 5 bases at J, with 10 bases between the two ends. Points from the study as a whole: Antigen specificity remained undetermined for the expanded peripheral T cells.

On this clone: Its antigen is still unknown.

The receptor was derived from an adult with an advanced solid tumor such as melanoma, head and neck, liver or kidney cancer. V and J are TRBV30 and TRBJ1-1, with D possibly being TRBD1 (6 bases). The sequencing used CD4+ or CD8+ T cells sorted from blood, collected in a trial of the OX40 agonist ivuxolimab. DNA of the CDR3: TGTGCCTGGAGTGTTCAGGGGCAGACTGAAGCTTTCTTT. This gives the protein CAWSVQGQTEAFF.